The clone carrying this TCR beta chain showed up just once. These data are taken from a study of shared clonotypes between healthy human individuals. Clones were read by immunoSEQ multiplex PCR, and TCRdb kept only the in-frame ones, dropping some. The table shows hundreds of thousands of clones, with approximately 96% occurring only once. Naive CD8 isolation took CD45RO-negative cells positively selected for CCR7 and excluded terminally differentiated effector memory CD45RA+ cells. The TCR originated in a woman aged 25-40 years in good health. Material: naive CD8+ T cells sorted from blood.

The chain's CDR3 is CARPSGFLNTEAFF. The CDR3 DNA is TGTGCCAGACCATCCGGATTTCTGAACACTGAAGCTTTCTTT. The chain carries TRBV2 and TRBJ1-1, with D hard to call. This CDR3 is 14 amino acids long. Germline CDR1 is SNHLY and CDR2 is FYNNEI. V was clipped by 9 bases and J by 0 bases, with 14 bases between them.